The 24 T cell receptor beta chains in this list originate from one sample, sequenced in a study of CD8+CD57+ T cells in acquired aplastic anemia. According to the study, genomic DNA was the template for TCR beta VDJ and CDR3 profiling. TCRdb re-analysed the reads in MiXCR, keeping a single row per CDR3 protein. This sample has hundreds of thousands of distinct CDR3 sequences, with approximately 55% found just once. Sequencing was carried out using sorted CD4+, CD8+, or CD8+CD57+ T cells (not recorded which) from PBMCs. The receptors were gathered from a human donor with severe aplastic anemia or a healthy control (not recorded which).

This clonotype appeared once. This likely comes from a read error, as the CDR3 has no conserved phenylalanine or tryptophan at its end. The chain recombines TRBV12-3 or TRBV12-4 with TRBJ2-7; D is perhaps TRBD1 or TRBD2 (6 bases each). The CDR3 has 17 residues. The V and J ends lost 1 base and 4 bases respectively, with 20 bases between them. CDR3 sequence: CASSLGGTGTFSYEQYS. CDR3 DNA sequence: TGTGCCAGCAGTTTAGGAGGAACAGGGACTTTTTCATACGAGCAGTACTCC.

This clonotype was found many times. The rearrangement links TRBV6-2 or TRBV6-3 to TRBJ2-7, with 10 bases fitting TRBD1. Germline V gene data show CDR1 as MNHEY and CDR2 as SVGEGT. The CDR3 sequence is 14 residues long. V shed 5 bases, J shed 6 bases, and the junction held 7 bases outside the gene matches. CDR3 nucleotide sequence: TGTGCCAGCAGTCTCCGGGACAGGGGAAGCGAGCAGTACTTC. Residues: CASSLRDRGSEQYF.

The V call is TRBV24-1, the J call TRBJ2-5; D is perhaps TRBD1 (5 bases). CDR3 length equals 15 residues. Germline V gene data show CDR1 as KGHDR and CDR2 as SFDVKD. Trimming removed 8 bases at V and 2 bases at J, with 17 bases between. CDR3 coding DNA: TGTGCCACCATGGGTGACACCGGACATCAAGAGACCCAGTACTTC. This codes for CATMGDTGHQETQYF.

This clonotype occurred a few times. CDR3 loop: CASSEGGGGPVDTQYF. The CDR3 DNA follows: TGTGCCAGCAGCGAAGGGGGGGGAGGGCCGGTAGATACGCAGTATTTT. This chain connects TRBV7-2 to TRBJ2-3; D is possibly TRBD2 (7 bases). Germline CDR1 is SGHTA and CDR2 is FQGNSA. CDR3 length: 16 residues. V lost 5 bases and J lost 5, with 20 bases in between.

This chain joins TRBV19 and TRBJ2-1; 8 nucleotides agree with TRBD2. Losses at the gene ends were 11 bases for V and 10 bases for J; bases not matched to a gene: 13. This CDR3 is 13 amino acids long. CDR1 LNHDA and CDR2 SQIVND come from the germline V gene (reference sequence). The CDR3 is CASATLAGKEQFF. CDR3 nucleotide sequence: TGTGCCTCGGCCACTTTAGCGGGAAAAGAGCAGTTCTTC.

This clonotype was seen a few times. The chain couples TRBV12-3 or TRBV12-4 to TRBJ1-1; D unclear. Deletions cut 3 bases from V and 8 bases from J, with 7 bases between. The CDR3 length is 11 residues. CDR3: CASSFGREAFF. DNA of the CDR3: TGTGCCAGCAGTTTCGGCCGGGAAGCTTTCTTT.

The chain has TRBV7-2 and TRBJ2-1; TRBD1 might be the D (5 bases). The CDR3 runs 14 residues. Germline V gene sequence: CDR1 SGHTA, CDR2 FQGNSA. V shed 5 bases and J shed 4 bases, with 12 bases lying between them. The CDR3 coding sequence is TGTGCCAGCAGCAGTAGGGGCATGTACAATGAGCAGTTCTTC. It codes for CASSSRGMYNEQFF. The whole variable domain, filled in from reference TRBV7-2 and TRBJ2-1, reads GAGVSQSPSNKVTEKGKDVELRCDPISGHTALYWYRQSLGQGLEFLIYFQGNSAPDKSGLPSDRFSAERTGGSVSTLTIQRTQQEDSAVYLCASSSRGMYNEQFFGPGTRLTVL.

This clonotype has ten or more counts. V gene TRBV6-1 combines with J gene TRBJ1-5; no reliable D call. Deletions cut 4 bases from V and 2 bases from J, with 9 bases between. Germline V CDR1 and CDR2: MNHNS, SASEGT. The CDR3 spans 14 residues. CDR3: CASSASGRNQPQHF. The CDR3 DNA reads TGTGCCAGCAGTGCATCAGGTCGCAATCAGCCCCAGCATTTT.

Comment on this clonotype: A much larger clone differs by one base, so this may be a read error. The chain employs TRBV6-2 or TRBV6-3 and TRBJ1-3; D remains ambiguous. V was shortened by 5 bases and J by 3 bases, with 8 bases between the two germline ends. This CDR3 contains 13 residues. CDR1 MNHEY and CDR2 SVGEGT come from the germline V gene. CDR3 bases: TGTGCCAGCAGTCTGTACTTTGGAAACACCATATATTTT. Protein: CASSLYFGNTIYF.

Here the CDR3 reads CASSPRGSGYNEQFF. CDR3 coding DNA: TGTGCCAGCAGCCCTCGGGGGAGTGGGTACAATGAGCAGTTCTTC. The chain is built from TRBV9 and TRBJ2-1, with D maybe TRBD2 (6 bases). There are 15 residues in the CDR3. V lost 4 bases, J lost 4 bases, and 15 bases lay in between. Germline values: CDR1 SGDLS, CDR2 YYNGEE.

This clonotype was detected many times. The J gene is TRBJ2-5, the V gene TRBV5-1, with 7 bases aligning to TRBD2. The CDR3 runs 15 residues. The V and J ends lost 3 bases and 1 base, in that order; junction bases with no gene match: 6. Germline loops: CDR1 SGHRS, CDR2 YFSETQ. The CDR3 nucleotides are TGCGCCAGCAGCTCCCAACCGGGGGGCCAAGAGACCCAGTACTTC. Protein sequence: CASSSQPGGQETQYF.

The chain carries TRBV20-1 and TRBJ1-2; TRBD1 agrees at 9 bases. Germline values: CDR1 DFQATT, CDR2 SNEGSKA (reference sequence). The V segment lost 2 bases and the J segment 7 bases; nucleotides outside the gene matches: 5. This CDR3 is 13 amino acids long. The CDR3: CSARKQGARGYTF. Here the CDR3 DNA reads TGCAGTGCTAGAAAACAGGGGGCGCGTGGCTACACCTTC.

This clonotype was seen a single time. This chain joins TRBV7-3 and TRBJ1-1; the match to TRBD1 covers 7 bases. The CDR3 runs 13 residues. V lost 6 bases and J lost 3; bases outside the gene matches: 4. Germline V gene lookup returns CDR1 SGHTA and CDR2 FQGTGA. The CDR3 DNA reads TGTGCCAGCAGGCTTGACAGGGACACTGAAGCTTTCTTT. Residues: CASRLDRDTEAFF.

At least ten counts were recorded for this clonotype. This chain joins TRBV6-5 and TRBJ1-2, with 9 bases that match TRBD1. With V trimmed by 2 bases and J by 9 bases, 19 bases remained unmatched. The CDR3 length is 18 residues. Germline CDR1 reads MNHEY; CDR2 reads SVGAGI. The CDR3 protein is CASSYGLLFTGTGRRYTF. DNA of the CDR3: TGTGCCAGCAGTTACGGCCTCCTCTTCACCGGGACAGGGAGGCGCTACACCTTC.

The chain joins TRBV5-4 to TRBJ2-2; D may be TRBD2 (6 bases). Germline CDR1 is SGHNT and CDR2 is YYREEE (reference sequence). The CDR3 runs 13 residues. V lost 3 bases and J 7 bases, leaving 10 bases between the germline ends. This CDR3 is CASSSATSGELFF. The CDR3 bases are TGTGCCAGCAGCTCTGCGACTAGCGGGGAGCTGTTTTTT. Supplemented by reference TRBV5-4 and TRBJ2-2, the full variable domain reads ETGVTQSPTHLIKTRGQQVTLRCSSQSGHNTVSWYQQALGQGPQFIFQYYREEENGRGNFPPRFSGLQFPNYSSELNVNALELDDSALYLCASSSATSGELFFGEGSRLTVL.

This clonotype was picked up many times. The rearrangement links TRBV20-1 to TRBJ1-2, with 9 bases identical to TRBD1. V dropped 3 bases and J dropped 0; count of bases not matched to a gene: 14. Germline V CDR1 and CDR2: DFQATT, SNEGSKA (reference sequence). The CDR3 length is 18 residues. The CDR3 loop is CSASRAGTGHTTNYGYTF. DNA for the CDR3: TGCAGTGCTAGTCGAGCCGGGACAGGGCATACTACTAACTATGGCTACACCTTC.

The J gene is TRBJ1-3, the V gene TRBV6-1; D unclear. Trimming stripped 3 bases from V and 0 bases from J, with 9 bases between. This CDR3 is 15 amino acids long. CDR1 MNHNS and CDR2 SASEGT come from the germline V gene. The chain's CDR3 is CASSDGITSGNTIYF. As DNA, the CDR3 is TGTGCCAGCAGTGATGGGATTACCTCTGGAAACACCATATATTTT.

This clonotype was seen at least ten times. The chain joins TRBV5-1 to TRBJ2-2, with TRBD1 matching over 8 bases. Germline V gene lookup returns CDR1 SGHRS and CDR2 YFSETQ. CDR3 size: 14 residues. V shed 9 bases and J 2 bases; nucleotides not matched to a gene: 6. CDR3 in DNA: TGCGCCACAGGGGGCGCGGGCAACACCGGGGAGCTGTTTTTT. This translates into CATGGAGNTGELFF.

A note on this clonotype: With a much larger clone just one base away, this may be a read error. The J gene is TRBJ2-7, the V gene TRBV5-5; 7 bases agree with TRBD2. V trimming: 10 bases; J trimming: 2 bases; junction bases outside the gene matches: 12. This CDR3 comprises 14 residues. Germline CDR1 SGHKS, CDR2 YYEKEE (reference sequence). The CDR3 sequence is CARSGRGETYEQYF. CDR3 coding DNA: TGTGCCCGGAGTGGACGGGGGGAGACCTACGAGCAGTACTTC.

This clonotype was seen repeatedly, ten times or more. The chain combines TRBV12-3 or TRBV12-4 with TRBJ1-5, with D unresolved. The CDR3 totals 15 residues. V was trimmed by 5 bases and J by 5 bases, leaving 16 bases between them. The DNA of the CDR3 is TGTGCCAGCAGTCGGTCCCGGACTCGAGATCAGCCCCAGCATTTT. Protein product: CASSRSRTRDQPQHF.

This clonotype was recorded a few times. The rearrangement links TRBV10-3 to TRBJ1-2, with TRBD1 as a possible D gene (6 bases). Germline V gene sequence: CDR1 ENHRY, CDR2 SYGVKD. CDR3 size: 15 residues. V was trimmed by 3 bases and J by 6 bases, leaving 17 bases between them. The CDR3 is CAISDPGAASDGYTF. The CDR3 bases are TGTGCCATCAGTGACCCGGGGGCGGCTTCCGATGGCTACACCTTC.

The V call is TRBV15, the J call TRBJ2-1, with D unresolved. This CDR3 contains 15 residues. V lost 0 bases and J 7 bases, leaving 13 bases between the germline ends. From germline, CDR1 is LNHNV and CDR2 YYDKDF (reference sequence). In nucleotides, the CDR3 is TGTGCCACCAGCAGAGATGGTGGGGTCTCTAATGAGCAGTTCTTC. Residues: CATSRDGGVSNEQFF.

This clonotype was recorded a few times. The CDR3 here is CAIRAGDTQYF. The CDR3 nucleotides read TGTGCCATCCGGGCCGGAGATACGCAGTATTTT. The chain joins TRBV10-3 to TRBJ2-3; D ambiguous. The V gene lost 8 bases and the J gene lost 5 bases, with 8 bases spanning the gap. Germline CDR1 ENHRY, CDR2 SYGVKD. CDR3 length equals 11 residues.

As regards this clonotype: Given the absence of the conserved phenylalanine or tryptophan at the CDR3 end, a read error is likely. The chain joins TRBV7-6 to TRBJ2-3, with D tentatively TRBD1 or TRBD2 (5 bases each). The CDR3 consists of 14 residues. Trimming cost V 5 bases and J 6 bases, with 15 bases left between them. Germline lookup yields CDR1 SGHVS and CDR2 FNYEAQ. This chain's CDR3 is CASSLSGQPDTQYS. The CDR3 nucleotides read TGTGCCAGCAGCCTGTCGGGGCAGCCGGATACGCAGTATTCT.